This entry lists 17 T cell receptor beta chains sequenced from one sample in a study of T cells in Graves' hyperthyroidism and ophthalmopathy. RNA transcripts gave rise to amplified TCR beta CDR3 regions. The HTBI primer set served for first-round RT-PCR of the TCR CDR3. Each CDR3 protein is one row after TCRdb ran MiXCR on the multiplex PCR reads. In the table there are 500,000 to 600,000 distinct CDR3 sequences, just under 20% of which are singletons. Sequencing was carried out using blood. The source is a man aged 40-50 years with Graves' ophthalmopathy.

This clonotype was counted at least ten times. This chain uses TRBV7-8 with TRBJ2-7; 7 positions match TRBD1. V was pared by 6 bases and J by 4 bases, with 6 bases of the junction left unmatched. Germline CDR1 is SGHVS and CDR2 is FQNEAQ. This CDR3 contains 13 residues. The CDR3, as DNA: TGTGCCAGCAGTCACGGGACAGCGTACGAGCAGTACTTC. Translating gives CASSHGTAYEQYF.

This rearrangement joins TRBV27 to TRBJ1-4; TRBD1 agrees at 10 bases. The ends lost 5 bases at V and 8 bases at J; junction bases unmatched: 8. This CDR3 has 15 amino acids. CDR1 MNHEY and CDR2 SMNVEV come from the germline V gene (reference sequence). As DNA, the CDR3 is TGTGCCAGCAGTCCCCTCGACAGGGGGCGCGAAAAACTGTTTTTT. Its translation is CASSPLDRGREKLFF.

There are a few counts of this clonotype. The gene calls are TRBV5-1 and TRBJ1-2; D might be TRBD1 (5 bases). This CDR3 is built from 13 residues. Between the trimmed V and J ends, which lost 0 bases and 6 bases, there was a span of 9 bases. CDR1 SGHRS and CDR2 YFSETQ come from the germline V gene. The CDR3 loop reads CASSLEGAHGYTF. DNA of the CDR3: TGCGCCAGCAGCTTGGAAGGGGCCCATGGCTACACCTTC. The variable domain in full, completed from reference TRBV5-1 and TRBJ1-2, reads KAGVTQTPRYLIKTRGQQVTLSCSPISGHRSVSWYQQTPGQGLQFLFEYFSETQRNKGNFPGRFSGRQFSNSRSEMNVSTLELGDSALYLCASSLEGAHGYTFGSGTRLTVV.

The rearrangement joins TRBV5-1 to TRBJ1-4; perhaps TRBD1 as D (6 bases). Germline-derived CDR1 and CDR2 are SGHRS and YFSETQ. V was trimmed by 5 bases and J by 3 bases, leaving 11 bases between them. This CDR3 has 14 amino acids. CDR3 in amino acids: CASRSGTSNEKLFF. DNA for the CDR3: TGCGCCAGCAGAAGCGGGACATCTAATGAAAAACTGTTTTTT.

The chain combines TRBV28 with TRBJ1-6; D possibly corresponds to TRBD1 (5 bases). The CDR3 loop spans 14 amino acids. Germline V gene data show CDR1 as MDHEN and CDR2 as SYDVKM. Trimming cost V 2 bases and J 10 bases, with 12 bases left between them. As DNA, the CDR3 is TGTGCCAGCAGTTTACCGGGGGTAGGGTCACCCCTCCACTTT. Amino acid sequence: CASSLPGVGSPLHF.

This clonotype has more than one count but fewer than ten. The DNA for the CDR3 is TGTGCCAGCAGTGGGGCCCTCGGGACAGGGGGCGCAGCTAATGAAAAACTGTTTTTT. It encodes CASSGALGTGGAANEKLFF. The gene calls are TRBV2 and TRBJ1-4; 12 nucleotides line up with TRBD1. The CDR3 spans 19 residues. V dropped 4 bases and J dropped 3; count of bases not matched to a gene: 12. Germline V CDR1 and CDR2: SNHLY, FYNNEI.

The chain is built from TRBV6-2 or TRBV6-3 and TRBJ1-5; 7 positions agree with TRBD1. The CDR3 extends over 13 amino acids. The V and J ends lost 7 bases and 7 bases, in that order; junction bases with no gene match: 7. Looked up from germline, CDR1 is MNHEY and CDR2 is SVGEGT. The CDR3 DNA sequence: TGTGCCAGCAAGACAGGGTCTGGACAGCCCCAGCATTTT. Translation gives CASKTGSGQPQHF.

This clonotype was counted ten times or more. V and J are TRBV12-3 or TRBV12-4 and TRBJ2-3; possibly TRBD2 for D (6 bases). V lost 4 bases and J lost 11, with 10 bases in between. CDR3 length equals 11 residues. CDR3: CASSSTSMQYF. DNA of the CDR3: TGTGCCAGCAGTTCGACTAGTATGCAGTATTTT.

The chain recombines TRBV15 with TRBJ1-3; possible D gene TRBD1, 5 bases. Germline CDR1 LNHNV, CDR2 YYDKDF (reference sequence). The CDR3 is made up of 15 amino acids. Trimming removed 0 bases at V and 0 bases at J, with 6 bases between. CDR3 region: CATSRDQGSGNTIYF. The CDR3 DNA sequence: TGTGCCACCAGCAGAGATCAGGGCTCTGGAAACACCATATATTTT.

The chain carries TRBV4-2 and TRBJ1-4; the D gene is possibly TRBD1 (5 bases). Germline lookup yields CDR1 LGHNA and CDR2 YNFKEQ. CDR3 length: 16 amino acids. V dropped 4 bases and J dropped 4 bases, with 16 bases sitting between them. The CDR3 coding sequence is TGTGCCAGCAGCCCCGGGACCGGAAGAGGTAATGAAAAACTGTTTTTT. This codes for CASSPGTGRGNEKLFF.

This chain links TRBV27 with TRBJ1-5; 7 nucleotides align to TRBD1. The CDR3 consists of 16 residues. J lost 3 bases, V lost 5 bases, and 10 bases had no gene match. Per the germline V gene, CDR1 is MNHEY and CDR2 is SMNVEV (reference sequence). The CDR3 loop reads CASSPTGVLNNQPQHF. The DNA of the CDR3 is TGTGCCAGCAGTCCCACAGGGGTCCTTAACAATCAGCCCCAGCATTTT.

The genes are TRBV7-2 and TRBJ1-1; D possibly corresponds to TRBD1 (5 bases). V dropped 3 bases and J dropped 10 bases, with 12 bases sitting between them. Looked up from germline, CDR1 is SGHTA and CDR2 is FQGNSA. This CDR3 is built from 12 residues. The CDR3 loop reads CASSFQGLAAFF. CDR3 coding DNA: TGTGCCAGCAGCTTTCAGGGACTGGCAGCTTTCTTT. Full variable domain (rest looked up from reference TRBV7-2 and TRBJ1-1): GAGVSQSPSNKVTEKGKDVELRCDPISGHTALYWYRQSLGQGLEFLIYFQGNSAPDKSGLPSDRFSAERTGGSVSTLTIQRTQQEDSAVYLCASSFQGLAAFFGQGTRLTVV.

This clonotype was observed at least ten times. One end of the junction varies from germline; a read error may be responsible. The chain joins TRBV5-1 to TRBJ2-7, with TRBD1 identical over 11 bases. Germline lookup yields CDR1 SGHRS and CDR2 YFSETQ. This CDR3 contains 14 residues. The DNA for the CDR3 is TGTGCCAGCAGACCAGGGACAGGGGGCTACGAGCAGTACTTC. Protein sequence: CASRPGTGGYEQYF.

Points on this clonotype: With a much larger clone just one base away, this may be a read error. The J gene is TRBJ2-4, the V gene TRBV18; D is unresolved. CDR3 size: 14 residues. Germline V gives CDR1 KGHSH, CDR2 LQKENI. V was shortened by 4 bases and J by 2 bases, with 9 bases between the two germline ends. The CDR3 sequence is CASSHGISKNIQYF. Written as DNA, the CDR3 is TGTGCCAGCTCACATGGGATCTCCAAAAACATTCAGTACTTC.

This chain joins TRBV4-3 and TRBJ1-1; no clear D gene. The V end lost 2 bases, the J end lost 1 base, and 5 bases lay between the germline ends. This CDR3 has 13 amino acids. Looked up from germline, CDR1 is LGHNA and CDR2 is YSLEER. The CDR3 nucleotides read TGCGCCAGCAGCCAAATTGGGAACACTGAAGCTTTCTTT. Its translation: CASSQIGNTEAFF.

This clonotype has ten or more counts. One end of the junction fails to match germline, which may point to a read error. The CDR3 nucleotides are TGTGCCAGCACTGAACGGACTTCAAAGATTGATACGCAGTATTTT. Translating gives CASTERTSKIDTQYF. V gene TRBV2 combines with J gene TRBJ2-3, with D possibly TRBD2 on 5 matching bases. Germline loops: CDR1 SNHLY, CDR2 FYNNEI. This CDR3 is built from 15 residues.

This chain joins TRBV12-3 or TRBV12-4 and TRBJ1-5; D perhaps matches TRBD1 (6 bases). V lost 5 bases to trimming and J lost 6 bases, with 17 bases between them. CDR3 length: 15 residues. The CDR3 DNA reads as TGTGCCAGCAGTACCGGGGGGGGGGCGGCTCAGCCCCAGCATTTT. The encoded protein is CASSTGGGAAQPQHF.